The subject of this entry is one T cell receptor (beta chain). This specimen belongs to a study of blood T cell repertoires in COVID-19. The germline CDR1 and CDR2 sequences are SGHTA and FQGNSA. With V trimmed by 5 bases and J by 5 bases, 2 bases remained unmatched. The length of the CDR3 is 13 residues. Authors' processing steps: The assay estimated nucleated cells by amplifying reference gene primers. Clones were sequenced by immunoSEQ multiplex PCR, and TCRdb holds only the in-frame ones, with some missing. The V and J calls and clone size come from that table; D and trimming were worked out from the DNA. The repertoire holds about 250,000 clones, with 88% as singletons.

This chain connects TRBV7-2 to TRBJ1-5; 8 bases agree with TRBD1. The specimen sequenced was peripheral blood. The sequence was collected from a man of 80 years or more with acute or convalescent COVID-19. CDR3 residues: CASSGDRYQPQHF. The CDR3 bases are TGTGCCAGCAGCGGGGACAGGTATCAGCCCCAGCATTTT.